The T cell receptor beta chain under discussion was sequenced for a study of cytomegalovirus exposure and HLA in healthy donors. Study-wide findings and caveats: Most of the TCR beta V segments (in an earlier analysis) were productive either about 87% or about 30% of the time. Most likely, a cluster of highly shared sequence variants arose as a sequencing artifact.

In its sample, this clone was seen once. What it recognizes is unknown. CDR1 and CDR2 from the germline V gene are SEHNR and FQNEAQ (reference sequence). The CDR3 covers 13 residues. The junction had 8 bases not matched to a gene; V was cut back by 5 bases and J by 7 bases. It was with 60 Vbeta and 13 Jbeta primers that the PCR ran. The data were produced by immunoSEQ multiplex PCR, yet TCRdb's version contains in-frame clones alone and is incomplete. The sample shows more than 250,000 clones, about 90% of them seen only once. The chain joins TRBV7-9 to TRBJ2-7, with 7 bases identical to TRBD2. The TCR comes from a woman between 18 and 29 years old in good health and CMV-seronegative. Sample: PBMCs. The CDR3 sequence is CASSPGRGEEQYF. CDR3 in DNA: TGTGCCAGCAGCCCGGGGAGGGGAGAAGAGCAGTACTTC.